This TCR beta chain comes out of a study of CD8+ T cells in alopecia areata. The germline V and J ends were trimmed by 4 bases and 5 bases, with 6 bases remaining between them. The CDR3 totals 11 residues. Germline CDR1 is SGHTA and CDR2 is FQGNSA. cDNA serving as the sequencing template came from extracted, reverse transcribed RNA. Sequencing used immunoSEQ multiplex PCR; TCRdb keeps in-frame clones, though not all of them. The data hold more than 150,000 clones, with about 60% observed a single time. The chain joins TRBV7-2 to TRBJ2-7; possible D gene TRBD1, 6 bases. The source material was CD4+ T cells sorted from blood, sampled at week 0. The receptor's source is a human donor with alopecia areata. As DNA, the CDR3 is TGTGCCAGCAGCTCAGGGGACGAGCAGTACTTC. This codes for CASSSGDEQYF.